Presented here are 12 T cell receptor beta chains from one specimen sequenced in a study of response to subunit inactivated influenza vaccine. TCRdb itself ran the RT-PCR reads through MiXCR, one entry per CDR3 protein. The sample lists 170,000 or so distinct CDR3 sequences, over 8.5% seen once, with about a third in the top ten. The sequencing used CD8+ T cells sorted from PBMCs, collected 23 to 25 months after vaccination. These receptors all stem from a man between 50 and 69 years old who received an inactivated influenza vaccine.

The table lists this clonotype with a few counts. This chain joins TRBV12-3 or TRBV12-4 and TRBJ1-5; D is unresolved. The CDR3 has 13 amino acids. Trimming removed 3 bases at V and 3 bases at J, with 6 bases between. The CDR3 DNA follows: TGTGCCAGCAGTTTGTTAGACAATCAGCCCCAGCATTTT. This gives the protein CASSLLDNQPQHF.

This clonotype was observed a handful of times. The chain combines TRBV5-6 with TRBJ2-5, with TRBD1 as a possible D gene (6 bases). The germline V gene has CDR1 SGHDT and CDR2 YYEEEE. The CDR3 runs to 17 residues. V lost 0 bases to trimming and J lost 5 bases, with 20 bases between them. DNA of the CDR3: TGTGCCAGCAGCTTGGATACAGGGTCGCACTCCCGGGAGACCCAGTACTTC. Protein: CASSLDTGSHSRETQYF.

This clonotype has a handful of counts. The V and J genes are TRBV15 and TRBJ2-1; maybe TRBD1 (6 bases). CDR3 length: 16 amino acids. The V gene's germline CDR1 is LNHNV and CDR2 YYDKDF (reference sequence). Trimming took 0 bases from V and 8 from J, leaving 17 bases between them. The CDR3 sequence is CATSRDRTTGPDEQFF. The CDR3 DNA is TGTGCCACCAGCAGAGATCGAACAACAGGGCCGGATGAGCAGTTCTTC.

The gene calls are TRBV4-2 and TRBJ2-1; perhaps D is TRBD1 or TRBD2 (5 bases each). Germline CDR1 LGHNA, CDR2 YNFKEQ. The CDR3 has 16 residues. Trimming took 4 bases from V and 2 from J, leaving 15 bases between them. This CDR3 reads CASSLPGSEPYNEQFF. The CDR3 DNA reads TGTGCCAGCAGCCTCCCAGGGAGCGAACCCTACAATGAGCAGTTCTTC.

J is TRBJ1-4 and V is TRBV6-1, with D unresolved. CDR3 length: 13 amino acids. Germline values: CDR1 MNHNS, CDR2 SASEGT. The V end lost 5 bases, the J end lost 6 bases, and 10 bases lay between the germline ends. Here the CDR3 reads CASSPGGHEKLFF. The CDR3 DNA reads TGTGCCAGCAGTCCTGGAGGGCATGAAAAACTGTTTTTT.

This clonotype was seen many times. This chain links TRBV12-3 or TRBV12-4 with TRBJ1-3, with D unclear. The CDR3 loop spans 14 amino acids. Between the trimmed V and J ends, which lost 3 bases and 4 bases, there was a span of 10 bases. CDR3 nucleotides: TGTGCCAGCAGTTTGGGTCTGATCGGAAACACCATATATTTT. This gives the protein CASSLGLIGNTIYF.

The chain links TRBV3-1 to TRBJ2-7; D not certain. The CDR3 length is 13 residues. From germline, CDR1 is LGHDT and CDR2 YNNKEL (reference sequence). Trimming took off 1 base at V and 0 bases at J, with 4 bases between the two ends. The CDR3 region is CASSQASSYEQYF. In DNA, the CDR3 is TGTGCCAGCAGCCAAGCAAGCTCCTACGAGCAGTACTTC.

This clonotype was seen at least ten times. The CDR3 DNA reads TGCAGCGTTGAAGATTTCGGGGGACGGAACAATGAGCAGTTCTTC. It is translated as CSVEDFGGRNNEQFF. The chain joins TRBV29-1 to TRBJ2-1; TRBD2 might be the D (6 bases). The V end lost 0 bases, the J end lost 5 bases, and 14 bases lay between the germline ends. Germline CDR1 SQVTM, CDR2 ANQGSEA. The CDR3 has 15 amino acids.

The genes are TRBV7-9 and TRBJ2-1; D may be TRBD2 (6 bases). In germline, CDR1 is SEHNR, CDR2 FQNEAQ (reference sequence). Trimming stripped 5 bases from V and 9 bases from J, with 23 bases between. The CDR3 extends over 16 amino acids. In DNA, the CDR3 is TGTGCCAGCAGCCCCACCCCCTTTAGCGGAAGAGGTGAGCAGTTCTTC. As protein: CASSPTPFSGRGEQFF.

This clonotype was picked up a small number of times. The chain links TRBV1 to TRBJ2-1; the D call of TRBD2 is as the table states it, not checked on the DNA. TRBV1 is deemed a pseudogene. The CDR3 covers 13 residues. The CDR3 DNA sequence: TGCACCAGCAAACCAGGACTAGCGTATGAGCAGTTCTTC. It yields the protein CTSKPGLAYEQFF.

This clonotype was seen more than once but under ten times. V gene TRBV4-1 combines with J gene TRBJ1-2, with no clear D. The CDR3 has 15 amino acids. With 0 bases removed from V and 2 bases from J, the gap between germline ends came to 10 bases. CDR1 and CDR2 from the germline V gene are MGHRA and YSYEKL. The CDR3: CASSQDGGGNYGYTF. Here the CDR3 DNA reads TGCGCCAGCAGCCAAGATGGAGGCGGAAACTATGGCTACACCTTC.

This clonotype was found a few times. This rearrangement joins TRBV14 to TRBJ2-1; 11 positions match TRBD2. Germline lookup yields CDR1 SGHDN and CDR2 FVKESK. Germline trimming cut 1 base from V and 8 bases from J; bases unmatched to any gene: 1. The CDR3 is made up of 14 amino acids. CDR3 residues: CASSQGGLADEQFF. The CDR3 DNA follows: TGTGCCAGCAGCCAAGGGGGACTAGCGGATGAGCAGTTCTTC.